The subject of this entry is one T cell receptor (beta chain). The antigen remains undetermined. Per germline, CDR1 SGHVS and CDR2 FQNEAQ. CDR3 length equals 14 residues. Trimming pared 3 bases from V and 5 bases from J, leaving 13 bases between. Conventional CD4+ T cells were sorted from blood as CD25-low CD127-high cells. This entry is derived from a study of regulatory and conventional T cells in RAG deficiency. General study results and limits: Shorter CDR3s in all patient subsets; >75% Treg-Tconv overlap in Omenn. Control T-cell subsets had markedly higher Shannon entropy and lower Simpson indices than RAG-deficient patients. Omenn syndrome and CID/AS patients had approximately 91-fold fewer unique Treg TCR beta sequences, versus about 10-fold elsewhere.

Sequencing was performed with immunoSEQ multiplex PCR; in TCRdb, only in-frame clones are kept and a portion is missing. The table records about 50,000 clones, 90% of them present only once. In addition, the sample was reused for a study of regulatory T cells. That report notes: The PCR used 52 TRBV and 13 TRBJ primers. Skewed V and J usage and few unique V-J pairs marked patient repertoires, most in Tregs.

The rearrangement joins TRBV7-8 to TRBJ1-2; D not resolved. The source material was CD4+ effector T cells sorted from blood. The source is a human donor in good health. The CDR3 reads CASSLVGSSYGYTF. CDR3 bases: TGTGCCAGCAGCTTGGTAGGATCCTCGTATGGCTACACCTTC.